This TCR beta chain was profiled in a study of long-term antiretroviral therapy in people with HIV. Runs used v3.0 of the immunoSEQ assay and were done at survey level. Libraries were prepared by immunoSEQ multiplex PCR; TCRdb keeps only in-frame clonotypes and omits some of them. The profile shows 35,000 or so clones, around 94% of them singletons. Trimming cost V 4 bases and J 3 bases, with 10 bases left between them. The CDR3 runs to 13 residues. In germline, CDR1 is SGHDT, CDR2 YYEEEE. The chain combines TRBV5-6 with TRBJ1-1; no clear D gene. This receptor was identified in a woman in her forties or fifties with HIV. The sequencing used unsorted PBMCs, collected 4.1 years after starting antiretroviral therapy. The CDR3 DNA follows: TGTGCCAGCAGCCGTTGGGGAGACACTGAAGCTTTCTTT. This encodes CASSRWGDTEAFF.